Below are 7 T cell receptor beta chains sequenced from a single sample in a study of T cell responses to AZD1222 COVID-19 vaccine. Sequenced by immunoSEQ multiplex PCR; TCRdb stores in-frame clones only, minus some. The sample contains about 110,000 clones, about four fifths of which appear only once. Sequences were derived from peripheral blood, sampled on day 0 of AZD1222 vaccination. Receptor source: an adult in good health.

This clone has a single count. The V gene is TRBV6-2 or TRBV6-3, the J gene TRBJ2-1, with D hard to call. CDR3 length: 17 residues. Germline V gives CDR1 MNHEY, CDR2 SVGEGT. V gave up 0 bases and J gave up 6 bases, with 18 bases separating them. The CDR3 region has the DNA TGTGCCAGCAGTTACTCGACGACCGGTGCAGAAATCAATGAGCAGTTCTTC. It codes for CASSYSTTGAEINEQFF.

This clone was observed a few times. The chain employs TRBV11-2 and TRBJ2-1; D may be TRBD1 (6 bases). The length of the CDR3 is 16 residues. Per the germline V gene, CDR1 is SGHAT and CDR2 is FQNNGV. Between the trimmed V and J ends, which lost 1 base and 3 bases, there was a span of 13 bases. This CDR3 is CASSLVTGSIYNEQFF. CDR3 bases: TGTGCCAGCAGCTTAGTAACAGGGAGCATCTACAATGAGCAGTTCTTC.

The chain couples TRBV2 to TRBJ1-1; D remains ambiguous. Per the germline V gene, CDR1 is SNHLY and CDR2 is FYNNEI. The V end lost 3 bases, the J end lost 0 bases, and 11 bases lay between the germline ends. This CDR3 is built from 15 residues. The CDR3 sequence is CASSESGSLNTEAFF. The CDR3 coding sequence is TGTGCCAGCAGTGAGTCAGGAAGCCTGAACACTGAAGCTTTCTTT.

The rearrangement uses TRBV11-1 and TRBJ1-1; TRBD1 aligns across 8 bases. This CDR3 has 15 amino acids. Trimming cost V 5 bases and J 0 bases; bases outside gene matches: 5. Per the germline V gene, CDR1 is SGHAT and CDR2 is FQDESV (reference sequence). The CDR3 region is CASSTRTGLNTEAFF. The DNA for the CDR3 is TGTGCCAGCAGCACGAGGACAGGGCTGAACACTGAAGCTTTCTTT.

The chain carries TRBV5-1 and TRBJ1-2; D is perhaps TRBD1 (6 bases). Germline CDR1 is SGHRS and CDR2 is YFSETQ. The CDR3 is 16 residues long. Trimming removed 3 bases at V and 3 bases at J, with 18 bases between. The CDR3 DNA is TGCGCCAGCAGCTCGTTACAGGGAGGCTTGGACTATGGCTACACCTTC. It translates to CASSSLQGGLDYGYTF.

The chain is built from TRBV5-1 and TRBJ1-2; no clear D. Germline lookup yields CDR1 SGHRS and CDR2 YFSETQ. CDR3 size: 14 residues. Deletions cut 2 bases from V and 4 bases from J, with 12 bases between. CDR3 sequence: CASSFHQETYGYTF. CDR3 sequence (DNA): TGCGCCAGCAGCTTCCACCAGGAGACCTATGGCTACACCTTC.

V is TRBV30 and J is TRBJ2-2; 8 bases fit TRBD1. The ends lost 2 bases at V and 4 bases at J; junction bases unmatched: 0. There are 13 residues in the CDR3. Germline V gives CDR1 GTSNPN, CDR2 SVGIG (reference sequence). The CDR3 loop reads CAWSTGGTGELFF. The CDR3, as DNA: TGTGCCTGGAGTACAGGGGGCACCGGGGAGCTGTTTTTT.